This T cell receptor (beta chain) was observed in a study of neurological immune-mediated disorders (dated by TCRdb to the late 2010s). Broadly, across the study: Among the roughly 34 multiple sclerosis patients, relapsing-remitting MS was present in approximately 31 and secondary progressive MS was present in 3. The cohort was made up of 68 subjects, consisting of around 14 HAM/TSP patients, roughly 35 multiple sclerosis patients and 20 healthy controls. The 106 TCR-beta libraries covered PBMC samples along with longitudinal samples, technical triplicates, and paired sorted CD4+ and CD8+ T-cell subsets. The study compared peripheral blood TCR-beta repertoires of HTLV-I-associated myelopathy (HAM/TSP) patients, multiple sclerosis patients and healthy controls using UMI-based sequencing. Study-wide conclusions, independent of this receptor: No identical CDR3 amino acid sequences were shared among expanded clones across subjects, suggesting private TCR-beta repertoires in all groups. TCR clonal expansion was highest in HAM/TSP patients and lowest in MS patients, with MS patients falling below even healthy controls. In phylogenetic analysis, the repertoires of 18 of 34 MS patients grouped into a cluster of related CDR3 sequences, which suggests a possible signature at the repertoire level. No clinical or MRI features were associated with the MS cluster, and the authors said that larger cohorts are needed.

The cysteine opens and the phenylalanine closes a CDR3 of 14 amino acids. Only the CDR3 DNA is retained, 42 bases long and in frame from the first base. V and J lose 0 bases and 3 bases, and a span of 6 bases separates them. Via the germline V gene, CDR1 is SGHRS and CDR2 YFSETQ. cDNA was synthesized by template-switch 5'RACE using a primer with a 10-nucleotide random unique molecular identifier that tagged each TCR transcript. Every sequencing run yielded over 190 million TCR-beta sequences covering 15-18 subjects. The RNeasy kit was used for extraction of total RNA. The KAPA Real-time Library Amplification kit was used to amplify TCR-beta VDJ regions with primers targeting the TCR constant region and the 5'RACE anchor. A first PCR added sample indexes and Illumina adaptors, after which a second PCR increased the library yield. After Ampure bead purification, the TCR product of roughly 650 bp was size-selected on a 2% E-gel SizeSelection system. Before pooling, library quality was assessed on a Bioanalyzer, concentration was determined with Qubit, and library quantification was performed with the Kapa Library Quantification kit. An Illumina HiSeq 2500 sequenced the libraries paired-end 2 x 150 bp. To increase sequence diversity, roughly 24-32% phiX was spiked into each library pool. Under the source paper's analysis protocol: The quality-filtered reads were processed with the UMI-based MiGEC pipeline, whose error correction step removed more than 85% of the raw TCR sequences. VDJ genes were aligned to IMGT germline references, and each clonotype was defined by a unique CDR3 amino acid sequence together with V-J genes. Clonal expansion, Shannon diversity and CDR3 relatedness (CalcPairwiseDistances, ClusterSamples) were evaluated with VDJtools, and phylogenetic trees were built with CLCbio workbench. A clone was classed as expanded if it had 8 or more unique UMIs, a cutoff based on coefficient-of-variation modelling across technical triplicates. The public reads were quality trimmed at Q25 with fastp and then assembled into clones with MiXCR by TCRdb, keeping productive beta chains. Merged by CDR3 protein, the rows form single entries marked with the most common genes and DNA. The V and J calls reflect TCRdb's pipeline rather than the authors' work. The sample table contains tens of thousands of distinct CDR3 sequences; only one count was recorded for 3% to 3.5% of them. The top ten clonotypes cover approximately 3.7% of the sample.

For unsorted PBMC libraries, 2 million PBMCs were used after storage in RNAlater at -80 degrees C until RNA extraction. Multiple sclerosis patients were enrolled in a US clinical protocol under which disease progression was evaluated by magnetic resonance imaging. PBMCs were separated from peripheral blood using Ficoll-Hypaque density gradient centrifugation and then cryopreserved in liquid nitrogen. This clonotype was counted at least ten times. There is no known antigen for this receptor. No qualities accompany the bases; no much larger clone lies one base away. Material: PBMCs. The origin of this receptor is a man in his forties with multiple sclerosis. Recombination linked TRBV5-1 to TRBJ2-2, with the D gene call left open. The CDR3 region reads CASSLEGYTGELFF. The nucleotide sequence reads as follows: TGCGCCAGCAGCTTGGAAGGGTACACCGGGGAGCTGTTTTTT.